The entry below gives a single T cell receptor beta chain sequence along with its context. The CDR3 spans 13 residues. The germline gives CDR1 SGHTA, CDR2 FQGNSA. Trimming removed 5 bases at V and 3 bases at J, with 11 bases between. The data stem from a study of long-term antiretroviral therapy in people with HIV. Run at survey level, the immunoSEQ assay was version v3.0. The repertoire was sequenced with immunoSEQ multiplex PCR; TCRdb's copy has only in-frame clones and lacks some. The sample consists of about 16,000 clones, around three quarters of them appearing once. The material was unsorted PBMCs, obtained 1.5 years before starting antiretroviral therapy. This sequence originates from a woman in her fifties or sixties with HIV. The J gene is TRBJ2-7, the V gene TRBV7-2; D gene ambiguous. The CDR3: CASSPWTDYEQYF. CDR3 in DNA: TGTGCCAGCAGCCCCTGGACCGACTACGAGCAGTACTTC.